Listed here are 32 T cell receptor beta chains from one sample, sequenced in a study of T cell responses to AZD1222 COVID-19 vaccine. TCRdb's table, derived via immunoSEQ multiplex PCR, lists solely in-frame clones and lacks some. The profile shows roughly 100,000 clones, around 89% of them singletons. Sequenced material: peripheral blood, taken on day 0 of AZD1222 vaccination. The receptors were gathered from an adult in good health.

The chain carries TRBV7-6 and TRBJ1-4, with D perhaps matching TRBD1 (6 bases). The germline V gene encodes CDR1 SGHVS and CDR2 FNYEAQ. The CDR3 extends over 15 amino acids. Trimming took 5 bases from V and 1 from J, leaving 11 bases between them. In DNA, the CDR3 is TGTGCCAGCAGCCCCAGGACAGTAACTAATGAAAAACTGTTTTTT. Translating it yields CASSPRTVTNEKLFF.

V usage is TRBV7-3 and J usage is TRBJ1-2; the match to TRBD1 covers 7 bases. Looked up from germline, CDR1 is SGHTA and CDR2 is FQGTGA. After removal of 5 bases from V and 8 bases from J, the junction contained 8 bases not matched to a gene. CDR3 length: 13 amino acids. The CDR3 sequence is CASSPDRAQGYTF. CDR3 nucleotides: TGTGCCAGCAGCCCCGACAGGGCGCAGGGCTACACCTTC.

This chain connects TRBV6-5 to TRBJ2-7; 7 positions match TRBD1. V lost 5 bases, J lost 0 bases, and 4 bases stayed unmatched. Germline lookup yields CDR1 MNHEY and CDR2 SVGAGI. The CDR3 has 14 residues. This CDR3 is CASSIGQASYEQYF. The CDR3 DNA follows: TGTGCCAGCAGTATAGGACAGGCCTCCTACGAGCAGTACTTC.

This sequence joins TRBV5-4 and TRBJ1-1, with a possible D match to TRBD1 (6 bases). The CDR3 is 14 residues long. Germline V gene data show CDR1 as SGHNT and CDR2 as YYREEE (reference sequence). The V end lost 5 bases, the J end lost 11 bases, and 22 bases lay between the germline ends. The CDR3 nucleotides are TGTGCCAGCAGGTCTATTGGGACAAGGCCCCGGGCTTTCTTT. It codes for CASRSIGTRPRAFF.

The genes are TRBV7-2 and TRBJ2-1; 12 nucleotides line up with TRBD2. The CDR3 runs to 15 residues. Trimming at V came to 3 bases and at J to 4 bases, leaving 1 base not matched to a gene. CDR1 is SGHTA, CDR2 FQGNSA, per germline. Here the CDR3 DNA reads TGTGCCAGCAGCTTGGGACTAGCGGGTTACAATGAGCAGTTCTTC. It specifies CASSLGLAGYNEQFF. Together with reference TRBV7-2 and TRBJ2-1, the CDR3 gives the full variable domain: GAGVSQSPSNKVTEKGKDVELRCDPISGHTALYWYRQSLGQGLEFLIYFQGNSAPDKSGLPSDRFSAERTGGSVSTLTIQRTQQEDSAVYLCASSLGLAGYNEQFFGPGTRLTVL.

The chain employs TRBV30 and TRBJ2-7, with unresolved D. The CDR3 is made up of 13 amino acids. Per germline, CDR1 GTSNPN and CDR2 SVGIG (reference sequence). V was shortened by 3 bases and J by 4 bases, with 13 bases between the two germline ends. The chain's CDR3 is CAWRTPNWYEQYF. DNA of the CDR3: TGTGCCTGGAGGACCCCTAACTGGTACGAGCAGTACTTC. The variable domain in full, completed from reference TRBV30 and TRBJ2-7, reads SQTIHQWPATLVQPVGSPLSLECTVEGTSNPNLYWYRQAAGRGLQLLFYSVGIGQISSEVPQNLSASRPQDRQFILSSKKLLLSDSGFYLCAWRTPNWYEQYFGPGTRLTVT.

V and J are TRBV18 and TRBJ2-1; 7 bases map to TRBD1. This CDR3 has 16 amino acids. Germline V CDR1 and CDR2: KGHSH, LQKENI. V shed 2 bases, J shed 3 bases, and the junction held 7 bases outside the gene matches. CDR3 bases: TGTGCCAGCTCACCAAAGGGACAGATTAGCTACAATGAGCAGTTCTTC. It yields the protein CASSPKGQISYNEQFF.

This chain links TRBV18 with TRBJ2-7; perhaps TRBD1 as D (6 bases). In germline, CDR1 is KGHSH, CDR2 LQKENI. This CDR3 spans 16 amino acids. Trimming stripped 4 bases from V and 0 bases from J, with 16 bases between. CDR3 loop: CASSRGTGSTSYEQYF. CDR3 coding DNA: TGTGCCAGCTCACGTGGAACAGGGTCCACCTCCTACGAGCAGTACTTC.

In this sample, this clone turned up once. The rearrangement links TRBV6-2 or TRBV6-3 to TRBJ1-2; 9 bases fit TRBD1. This CDR3 has 17 amino acids. The V gene's germline CDR1 is MNHEY and CDR2 SVGEGT. The V segment lost 5 bases and the J segment 4 bases; nucleotides outside the gene matches: 14. CDR3 sequence (DNA): TGTGCCAGCAGTGACGGGACAGGGCCCTCCCTGGGCTATGGCTACACCTTC. Translating it yields CASSDGTGPSLGYGYTF.

The V and J genes are TRBV18 and TRBJ2-1, with 10 bases lining up with TRBD2. Losses at the gene ends were 4 bases for V and 6 bases for J; bases not matched to a gene: 9. The germline gives CDR1 KGHSH, CDR2 LQKENI. This CDR3 contains 16 residues. CDR3 coding DNA: TGTGCCAGCTCACTAGGACGACTAGCGGGTGGCAATGAGCAGTTCTTC. Its translation: CASSLGRLAGGNEQFF.

The J gene is TRBJ1-1, the V gene TRBV7-6; 8 positions match TRBD1. V gave up 5 bases and J gave up 0 bases; unmatched junction bases: 2. The CDR3 covers 14 residues. Germline V gene lookup returns CDR1 SGHVS and CDR2 FNYEAQ. The CDR3 DNA reads as TGTGCCAGCAGCGGGACAGGAATGAACACTGAAGCTTTCTTT. Translated, it gives CASSGTGMNTEAFF.

V is TRBV12-5 and J is TRBJ2-3; 7 bases map to TRBD1. The germline V gene has CDR1 LGHNT and CDR2 FRNRAP. This CDR3 contains 15 residues. The trim removed 3 bases at V and 0 bases at J, leaving 3 bases unmatched. The CDR3, as DNA: TGTGCTAGTGGTTTTTGGACAGGTAGCACAGATACGCAGTATTTT. Its translation: CASGFWTGSTDTQYF.

This chain uses TRBV19 with TRBJ2-7, with D perhaps being TRBD1 or TRBD2 (5 bases each). This CDR3 region has 12 residues. Trimming removed 7 bases at V and 3 bases at J, with 10 bases between. Germline CDR1 LNHDA, CDR2 SQIVND (reference sequence). CDR3 amino acids: CASMGPNYEQYF. CDR3 bases: TGTGCCAGTATGGGACCGAACTACGAGCAGTACTTC.

The V and J genes are TRBV28 and TRBJ1-2; D possibly corresponds to TRBD1 (6 bases). The V gene's germline CDR1 is MDHEN and CDR2 SYDVKM. There are 15 residues in the CDR3. Trimming stripped 4 bases from V and 4 bases from J, with 16 bases between. The CDR3 loop reads CASSSGGGAAYGYTF. In DNA, the CDR3 is TGTGCCAGCAGTTCGGGAGGGGGGGCCGCCTATGGCTACACCTTC.

The chain carries TRBV30 and TRBJ2-3, with TRBD2 matching 11 bases. V lost 5 bases and J lost 4; bases outside the gene matches: 8. The V gene's germline CDR1 is GTSNPN and CDR2 SVGIG (reference sequence). There are 15 residues in the CDR3. CDR3 region: CAWVHIAGGADTQYF. For the CDR3, the DNA is TGTGCCTGGGTCCATATAGCGGGAGGGGCAGATACGCAGTATTTT.

This clone was observed once. The V gene is TRBV7-9, the J gene TRBJ1-5; D gene ambiguous. The CDR3 runs 14 residues. Trimming cost V 4 bases and J 4 bases, with 11 bases left between them. Germline loops: CDR1 SEHNR, CDR2 FQNEAQ (reference sequence). The DNA of the CDR3 is TGTGCCAGCAGCTCCGACACTCCTAATCAGCCCCAGCATTTT. It encodes CASSSDTPNQPQHF.

In its sample, this clone was seen once. The CDR3 DNA is TGTGCCAGCAGCCAAGGGACAGGGGATAATTCACCCCTCCACTTT. Translated: CASSQGTGDNSPLHF. V gene TRBV3-1 (or the pseudogene TRBV3-2) combines with J gene TRBJ1-6; TRBD1 matches at 9 bases. CDR1 and CDR2 from the germline V gene are LGHDT and YNNKEL (reference sequence). CDR3 length: 15 amino acids. V lost 1 base to trimming and J lost 5 bases; unmatched junction nucleotides: 0.

In DNA, the CDR3 is TGTGCCAGCAGGATCGACGCGCCCCATCAGCCCCAGCATTTT. Translation gives CASRIDAPHQPQHF. The rearrangement links TRBV28 to TRBJ1-5, with D hard to call. The CDR3 runs to 14 residues. The germline CDR1 and CDR2 sequences are MDHEN and SYDVKM. Trimming took off 6 bases at V and 5 bases at J, with 14 bases between the two ends.

This clone was recorded a few times. The rearrangement uses TRBV2 and TRBJ1-4; D possibly corresponds to TRBD1 (5 bases). Germline CDR1 reads SNHLY; CDR2 reads FYNNEI. This CDR3 comprises 13 residues. V was pared by 6 bases and J by 7 bases, with 12 bases between. The CDR3 bases are TGTGCCAGCAGGGTCGGGACGGGTGAAAAACTGTTTTTT. It specifies CASRVGTGEKLFF. The whole variable domain, filled in from reference TRBV2 and TRBJ1-4, reads EPEVTQTPSHQVTQMGQEVILRCVPISNHLYFYWYRQILGQKVEFLVSFYNNEISEKSEIFDDQFSVERPDGSNFTLKIRSTKLEDSAMYFCASRVGTGEKLFFGSGTQLSVL.

Turning to this clone: The same CDR3 can be traced to other DNA sequences in this sample. The chain uses TRBV27 and TRBJ2-1; no clear D gene. The V end lost 2 bases, the J end lost 0 bases, and 8 bases lay between the germline ends. Germline V gene data show CDR1 as MNHEY and CDR2 as SMNVEV (reference sequence). The CDR3 runs 15 residues. For the CDR3, the DNA is TGTGCCAGCAGTTTAAGTCCGAGCTCCTACAATGAGCAGTTCTTC. Its translation: CASSLSPSSYNEQFF.

J is TRBJ2-1 and V is TRBV5-6; 7 bases match TRBD2. The V gene end was trimmed by 0 bases and the J gene end by 6 bases; junction bases not matched to a gene: 6. CDR1 and CDR2 from the germline V gene are SGHDT and YYEEEE. This CDR3 comprises 15 residues. CDR3 sequence (DNA): TGTGCCAGCAGCTTGGTTGCGGGAGTCGGCAATGAGCAGTTCTTC. Translated, it gives CASSLVAGVGNEQFF.

V gene TRBV19 combines with J gene TRBJ1-3, with a weak D call TRBD1 (5 bases). Looked up from germline, CDR1 is LNHDA and CDR2 is SQIVND (reference sequence). V dropped 3 bases and J dropped 3 bases, with 9 bases sitting between them. This CDR3 spans 14 amino acids. The CDR3 coding sequence is TGTGCCAGTAGTATCCAAGGGGATGGAAACACCATATATTTT. It translates to CASSIQGDGNTIYF. Based on the CDR3 plus reference TRBV19 and TRBJ1-3, the full variable domain is DGGITQSPKYLFRKEGQNVTLSCEQNLNHDAMYWYRQDPGQGLRLIYYSQIVNDFQKGDIAEGYSVSREKKESFPLTVTSAQKNPTAFYLCASSIQGDGNTIYFGEGSWLTVV.

This chain links TRBV13 with TRBJ2-7; 8 bases map to TRBD2. Germline CDR1 and CDR2: PRHDT and FYEKMQ (reference sequence). V gave up 5 bases and J gave up 1 base; unmatched junction bases: 4. The CDR3 length is 14 residues. CDR3 bases: TGTGCCAGCAGCGACCGACTAGCGTCCTACGAGCAGTACTTC. It yields the protein CASSDRLASYEQYF.

This chain uses TRBV9 with TRBJ2-5; D possibly corresponds to TRBD1 (6 bases). CDR1 and CDR2 (germline): SGDLS, YYNGEE. The CDR3 contains 14 residues. V was cut by 0 bases and J by 4 bases, with 10 bases left in between. The DNA for the CDR3 is TGTGCCAGCAGCGTAGGGCTGGGGGCAGAGACCCAGTACTTC. Protein product: CASSVGLGAETQYF. The complete variable domain, with remaining parts taken from reference TRBV9 and TRBJ2-5, reads DSGVTQTPKHLITATGQRVTLRCSPRSGDLSVYWYQQSLDQGLQFLIQYYNGEERAKGNILERFSAQQFPDLHSELNLSSLELGDSALYFCASSVGLGAETQYFGPGTRLLVL.

The chain carries TRBV5-1 and TRBJ2-7; TRBD2 aligns across 10 bases. V dropped 4 bases and J dropped 0; count of bases not matched to a gene: 7. The CDR3 runs to 16 residues. The germline CDR1 and CDR2 sequences are SGHRS and YFSETQ. The CDR3 sequence: CASSGTGTSASYEQYF. CDR3 nucleotide sequence: TGCGCCAGCAGCGGAACCGGGACTAGCGCCTCCTACGAGCAGTACTTC.

The V gene is TRBV9, the J gene TRBJ2-7; 12 bases map to TRBD2. Germline-derived CDR1 and CDR2 are SGDLS and YYNGEE. CDR3 length: 15 amino acids. The junction had 4 bases not matched to a gene; V was cut back by 4 bases and J by 2 bases. CDR3 nucleotide sequence: TGTGCCAGCAGCAACGGACTAGCGGGAACCTACGAGCAGTACTTC. As protein: CASSNGLAGTYEQYF.

V usage is TRBV6-5 and J usage is TRBJ2-7; D perhaps matches TRBD2 (5 bases). CDR3 length: 13 residues. Germline-derived CDR1 and CDR2 are MNHEY and SVGAGI. V was trimmed by 7 bases and J by 0 bases, leaving 10 bases between them. The CDR3 sequence: CASTTLGSYEQYF. The CDR3 DNA sequence: TGTGCCAGCACCACACTAGGCTCCTACGAGCAGTACTTC.

The rearrangement uses TRBV15 and TRBJ1-5, with TRBD1 identical over 7 bases. Germline values: CDR1 LNHNV, CDR2 YYDKDF (reference sequence). The CDR3 runs 16 residues. After removal of 4 bases from V and 7 bases from J, the junction contained 13 bases not matched to a gene. The CDR3: CATSTRPGGLGQPQHF. The CDR3 coding sequence is TGTGCCACCAGCACCCGGCCAGGGGGGTTGGGGCAGCCCCAGCATTTT.

The V and J genes are TRBV20-1 and TRBJ2-7; perhaps TRBD2 as D (7 bases). CDR3 length: 13 amino acids. CDR1 and CDR2 (germline): DFQATT, SNEGSKA (reference sequence). Trimming took 3 bases from V and 2 from J, leaving 11 bases between them. In DNA form, the CDR3 reads TGCAGTGCTAGTCGAGGGGGGGCCTACGAGCAGTACTTC. It codes for CSASRGGAYEQYF.

The rearrangement links TRBV7-2 to TRBJ2-7; D is uncertain. There are 13 residues in the CDR3. Germline values: CDR1 SGHTA, CDR2 FQGNSA. The V end was cut by 1 base, the J end by 0 bases, with 4 bases between. CDR3 sequence: CASSLDLSYEQYF. The DNA of the CDR3 is TGTGCCAGCAGCTTAGACCTCTCCTACGAGCAGTACTTC.

The DNA of the CDR3 is TGCGCCAGCAGGGTTGGGGGCGGTTGTAACGATACGCAGTATTTT. Its translation: CASRVGGGCNDTQYF. V is TRBV10-1 and J is TRBJ2-3, with D possibly TRBD1 on 6 matching bases. This CDR3 comprises 15 residues. V shed 6 bases and J shed 6 bases, with 19 bases lying between them. Germline-derived CDR1 and CDR2 are WNHNN and SYGVQD (reference sequence).

This clone has just a few counts. CDR3 in amino acids: CASSLGLAEGQETQYF. CDR3 coding DNA: TGTGCCAGCAGCCTGGGACTAGCGGAGGGGCAAGAGACCCAGTACTTC. The chain uses TRBV3-1 (or the pseudogene TRBV3-2) and TRBJ2-5, with 11 bases that match TRBD2. This CDR3 has 16 residues. Germline CDR1 is LGHDT and CDR2 is YNNKEL (reference sequence). Trimming removed 4 bases from V and 2 bases from J; junction bases left unmatched: 6.